Sequencing of this TCR beta chain was carried out in a study of T cells in tuberculosis. Study-level information: IGRA-negative adolescents, IGRA-positive adolescents with latent tuberculosis and adults with active tuberculosis formed this South African cohort.

Per germline, CDR1 SQVTM and CDR2 ANQGSEA. The trim removed 2 bases at V and 6 bases at J, leaving 6 bases unmatched. This CDR3 has 13 residues. Overall study findings and caveats: Active tuberculosis patients had shorter CDR3-alpha; the beta difference was nonsignificant.

As for time point: new active TB diagnosis, blood taken before or within 7 days of starting treatment. Produced via immunoSEQ multiplex PCR; TCRdb's table is partial and in-frame only. The data contain around 30,000 clones, 90% to 95% of them singletons. Turning to this clone: Its matching antigen is unknown.

This sample comprised PBMCs, obtained at tuberculosis diagnosis. This receptor was identified in an adult with tuberculosis. V is TRBV29-1 and J is TRBJ2-7; TRBD1 matches 8 bases. For the CDR3, the DNA is TGCAGCGTTGAATCGGACAGGGCCTTCGAGCAGTACTTC. Amino acids: CSVESDRAFEQYF.